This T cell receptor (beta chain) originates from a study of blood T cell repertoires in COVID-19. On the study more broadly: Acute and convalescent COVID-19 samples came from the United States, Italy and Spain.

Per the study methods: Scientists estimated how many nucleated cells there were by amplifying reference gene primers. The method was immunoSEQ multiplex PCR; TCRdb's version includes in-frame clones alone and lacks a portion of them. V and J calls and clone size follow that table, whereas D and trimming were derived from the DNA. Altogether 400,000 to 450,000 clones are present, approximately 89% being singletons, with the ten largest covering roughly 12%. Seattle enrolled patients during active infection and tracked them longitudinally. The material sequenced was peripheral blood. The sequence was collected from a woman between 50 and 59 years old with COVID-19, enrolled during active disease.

The CDR3 bases are TGTGCCAGCAGTTCGCGGCTCCCCCGGGAGGGTCAGCCCCAGCATTTT. As protein: CASSSRLPREGQPQHF. The chain joins TRBV6-5 to TRBJ1-5; D gene unclear. V was shortened by 4 bases and J by 6 bases, with 19 bases between the two germline ends. Germline values: CDR1 MNHEY, CDR2 SVGAGI. The CDR3 runs 16 residues.